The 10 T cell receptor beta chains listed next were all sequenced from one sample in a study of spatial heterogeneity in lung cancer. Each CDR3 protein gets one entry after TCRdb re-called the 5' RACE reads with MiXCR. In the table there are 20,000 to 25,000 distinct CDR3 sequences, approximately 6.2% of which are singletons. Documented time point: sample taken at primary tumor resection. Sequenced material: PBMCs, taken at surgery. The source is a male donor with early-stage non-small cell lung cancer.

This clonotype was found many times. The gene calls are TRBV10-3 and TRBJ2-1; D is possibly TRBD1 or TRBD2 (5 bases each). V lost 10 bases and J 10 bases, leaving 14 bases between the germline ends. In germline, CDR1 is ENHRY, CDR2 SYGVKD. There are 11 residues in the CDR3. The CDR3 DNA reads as TGTGCCAGCGGCACCGGGACCGAGCAGTTCTTC. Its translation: CASGTGTEQFF.

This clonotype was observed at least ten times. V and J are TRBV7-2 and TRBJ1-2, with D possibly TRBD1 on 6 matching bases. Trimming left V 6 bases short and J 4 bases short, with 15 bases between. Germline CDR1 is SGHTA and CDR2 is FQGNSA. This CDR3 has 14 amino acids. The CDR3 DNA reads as TGTGCCAGCAGTCTTCAGCAGGGGACCTATGGCTACACCTTC. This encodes CASSLQQGTYGYTF.

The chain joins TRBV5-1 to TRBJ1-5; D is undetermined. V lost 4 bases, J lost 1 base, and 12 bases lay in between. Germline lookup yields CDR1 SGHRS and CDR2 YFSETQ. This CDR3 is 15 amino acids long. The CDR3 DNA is TGCGCCAGCAGCGAAGGGAGTGGCAGCAATCAGCCCCAGCATTTT. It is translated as CASSEGSGSNQPQHF.

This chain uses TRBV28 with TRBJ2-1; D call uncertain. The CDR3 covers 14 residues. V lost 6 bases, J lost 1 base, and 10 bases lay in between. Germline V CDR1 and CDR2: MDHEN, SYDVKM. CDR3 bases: TGTGCCAGCAGACCGACTTATTCCTACAATGAGCAGTTCTTC. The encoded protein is CASRPTYSYNEQFF.

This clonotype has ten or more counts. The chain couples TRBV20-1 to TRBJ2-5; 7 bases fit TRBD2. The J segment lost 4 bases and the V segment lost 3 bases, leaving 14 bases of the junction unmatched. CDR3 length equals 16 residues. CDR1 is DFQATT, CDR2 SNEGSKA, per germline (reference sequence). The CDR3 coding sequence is TGCAGTGCTAGTTACGCGGGAGCCGTAAATCGAGAGACCCAGTACTTC. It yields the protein CSASYAGAVNRETQYF.

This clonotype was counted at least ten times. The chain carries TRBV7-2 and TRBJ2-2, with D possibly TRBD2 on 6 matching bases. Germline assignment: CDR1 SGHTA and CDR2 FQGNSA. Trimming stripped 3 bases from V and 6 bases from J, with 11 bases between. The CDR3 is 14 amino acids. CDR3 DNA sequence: TGTGCCAGCAGCTTGGATTCTAGCGCCGGGGAGCTGTTTTTT. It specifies CASSLDSSAGELFF. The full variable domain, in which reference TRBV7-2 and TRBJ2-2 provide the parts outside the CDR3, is GAGVSQSPSNKVTEKGKDVELRCDPISGHTALYWYRQSLGQGLEFLIYFQGNSAPDKSGLPSDRFSAERTGGSVSTLTIQRTQQEDSAVYLCASSLDSSAGELFFGEGSRLTVL.

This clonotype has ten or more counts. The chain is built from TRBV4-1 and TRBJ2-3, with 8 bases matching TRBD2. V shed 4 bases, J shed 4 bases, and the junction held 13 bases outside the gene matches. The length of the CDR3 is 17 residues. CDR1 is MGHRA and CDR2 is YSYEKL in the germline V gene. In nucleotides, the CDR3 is TGCGCCAGCAGCCCAGCCGTGGGTAGCGGGACCCCAGATACGCAGTATTTT. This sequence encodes CASSPAVGSGTPDTQYF.

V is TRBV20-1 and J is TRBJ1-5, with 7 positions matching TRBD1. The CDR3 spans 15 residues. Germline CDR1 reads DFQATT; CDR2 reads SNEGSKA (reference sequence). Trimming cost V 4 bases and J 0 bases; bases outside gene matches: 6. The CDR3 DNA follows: TGCAGTGCTACAACCGGGACAGTTAGCAATCAGCCCCAGCATTTT. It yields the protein CSATTGTVSNQPQHF.

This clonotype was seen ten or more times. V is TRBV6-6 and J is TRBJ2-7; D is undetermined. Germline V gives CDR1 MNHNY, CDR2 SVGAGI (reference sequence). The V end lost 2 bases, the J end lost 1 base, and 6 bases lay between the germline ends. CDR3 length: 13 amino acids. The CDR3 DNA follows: TGTGCCAGCAGTTACAGCCATTCCTACGAGCAGTACTTC. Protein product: CASSYSHSYEQYF.

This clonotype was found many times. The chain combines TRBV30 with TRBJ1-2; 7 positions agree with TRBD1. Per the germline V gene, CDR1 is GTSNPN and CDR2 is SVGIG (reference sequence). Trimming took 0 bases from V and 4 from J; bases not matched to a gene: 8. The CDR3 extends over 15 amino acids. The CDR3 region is CAWSVPRQGVYGYTF. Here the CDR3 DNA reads TGTGCCTGGAGTGTACCTCGACAGGGCGTCTATGGCTACACCTTC.